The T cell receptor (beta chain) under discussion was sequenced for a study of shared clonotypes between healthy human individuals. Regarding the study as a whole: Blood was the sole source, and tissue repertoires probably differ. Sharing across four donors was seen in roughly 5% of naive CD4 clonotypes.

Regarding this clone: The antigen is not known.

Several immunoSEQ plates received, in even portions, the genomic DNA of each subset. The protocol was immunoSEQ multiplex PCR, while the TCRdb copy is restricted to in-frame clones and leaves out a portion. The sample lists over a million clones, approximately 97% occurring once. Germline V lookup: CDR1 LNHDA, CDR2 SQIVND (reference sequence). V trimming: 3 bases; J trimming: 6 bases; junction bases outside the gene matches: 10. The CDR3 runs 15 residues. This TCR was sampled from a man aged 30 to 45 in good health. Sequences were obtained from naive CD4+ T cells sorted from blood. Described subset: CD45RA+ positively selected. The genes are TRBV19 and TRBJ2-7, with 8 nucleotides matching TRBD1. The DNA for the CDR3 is TGTGCCAGTAGTATGGGGCAGGGGGCGACGGGCGAGCAGTACTTC. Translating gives CASSMGQGATGEQYF.